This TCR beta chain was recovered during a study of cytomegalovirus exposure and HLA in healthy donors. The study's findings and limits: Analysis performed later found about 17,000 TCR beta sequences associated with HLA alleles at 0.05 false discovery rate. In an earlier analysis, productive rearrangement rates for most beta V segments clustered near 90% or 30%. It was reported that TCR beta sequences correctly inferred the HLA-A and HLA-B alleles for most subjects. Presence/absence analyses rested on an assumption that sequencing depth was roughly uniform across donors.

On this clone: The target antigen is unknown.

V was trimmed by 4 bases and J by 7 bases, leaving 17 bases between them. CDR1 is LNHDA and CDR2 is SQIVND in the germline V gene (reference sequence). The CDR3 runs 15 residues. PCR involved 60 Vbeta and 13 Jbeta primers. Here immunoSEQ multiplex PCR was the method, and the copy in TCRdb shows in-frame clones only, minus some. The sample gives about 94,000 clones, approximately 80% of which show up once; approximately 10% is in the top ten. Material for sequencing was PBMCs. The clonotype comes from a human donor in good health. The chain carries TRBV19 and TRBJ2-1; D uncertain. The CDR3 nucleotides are TGTGCCAGTAGTACATCCGGGTCTTTCTTTAATGAGCAGTTCTTC. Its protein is CASSTSGSFFNEQFF.